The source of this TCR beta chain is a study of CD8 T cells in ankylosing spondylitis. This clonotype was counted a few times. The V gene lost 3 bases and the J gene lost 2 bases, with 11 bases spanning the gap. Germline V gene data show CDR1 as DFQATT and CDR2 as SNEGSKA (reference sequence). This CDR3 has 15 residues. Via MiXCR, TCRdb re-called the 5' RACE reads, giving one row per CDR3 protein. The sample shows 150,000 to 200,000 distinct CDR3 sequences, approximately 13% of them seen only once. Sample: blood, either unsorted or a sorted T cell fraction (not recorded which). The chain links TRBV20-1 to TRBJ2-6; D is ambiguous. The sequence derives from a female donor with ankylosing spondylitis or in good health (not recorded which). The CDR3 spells CSASRRTAGANVLTF. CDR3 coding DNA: TGCAGTGCTAGTCGGCGAACTGCTGGGGCCAACGTCCTGACTTTC.